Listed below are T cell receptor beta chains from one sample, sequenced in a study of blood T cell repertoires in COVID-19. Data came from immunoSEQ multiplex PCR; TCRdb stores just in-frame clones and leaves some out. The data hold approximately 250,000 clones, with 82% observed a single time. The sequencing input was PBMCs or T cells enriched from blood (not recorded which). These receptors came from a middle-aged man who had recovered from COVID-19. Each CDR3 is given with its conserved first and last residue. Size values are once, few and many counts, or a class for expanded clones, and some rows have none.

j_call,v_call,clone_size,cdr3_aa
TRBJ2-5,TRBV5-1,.,CASSSLEWETQYF
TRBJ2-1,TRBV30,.,CAWDQGNEQFF
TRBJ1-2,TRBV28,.,CASTQRGQGGYTF
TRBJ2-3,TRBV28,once,CASSSTGAGDTQYF
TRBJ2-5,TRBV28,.,CASSSERGRETQYF
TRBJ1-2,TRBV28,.,CATRENYGYTF
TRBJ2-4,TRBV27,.,CASSLGQGGDIQYF
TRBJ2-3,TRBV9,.,CASSGLGQADTQYF
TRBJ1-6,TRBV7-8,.,CASSPPRSPLHF
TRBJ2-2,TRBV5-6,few,CASSLGPLTGELFF
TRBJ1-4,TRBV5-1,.,CASSPVATNEKLFF
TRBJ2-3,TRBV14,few,CASSQDWHHRSTDTQYF
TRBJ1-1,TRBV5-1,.,CASSLDGGWTEAFF
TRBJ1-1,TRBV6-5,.,CASSYGGGVAKAFF
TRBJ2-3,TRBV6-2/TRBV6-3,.,CASSYYWSSQTDTQYF
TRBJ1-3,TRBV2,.,CASSASRQTIYF
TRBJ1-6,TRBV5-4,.,CASSWGQGSNSPLHF
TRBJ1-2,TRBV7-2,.,CASSLGTGTNYGYTF